This T cell receptor beta chain emerged from a study of human T cells and chemical hapten exposure. Study summary: Sensitization involved placing 2% DPC onto an approximately 2 cm by approximately 2 cm region of upper inner arm skin. Upper-back patch tests with 0.01% DPC were read at 6 days.

As for time point: pre-sensitization, week 0. Specified treatment: therapeutic diphenylcyclopropenone sensitization with weekly scalp DPC. In germline, CDR1 is SQVTM, CDR2 ANQGSEA. V was cut by 3 bases and J by 3 bases, with 1 base left in between. The CDR3 covers 10 residues. The library put unique molecular identifiers onto individual cDNA molecules. TCRdb reanalysed the RACE reads using MiXCR and keeps one entry per CDR3 protein. The sample lists roughly 120,000 distinct CDR3 sequences, 13% occurring once. The rearrangement links TRBV29-1 to TRBJ2-3; the D is unclear. The sample in question was whole blood, obtained in connection with sensitization to the hapten diphenylcyclopropenone (DPC). This receptor was obtained from a woman younger than 30 with alopecia areata. Some clones in this sample may be carry-over from other donors' samples. The DNA of the CDR3 is TGCAGCGTTGATACAGATACGCAGTATTTT. Its protein is CSVDTDTQYF.